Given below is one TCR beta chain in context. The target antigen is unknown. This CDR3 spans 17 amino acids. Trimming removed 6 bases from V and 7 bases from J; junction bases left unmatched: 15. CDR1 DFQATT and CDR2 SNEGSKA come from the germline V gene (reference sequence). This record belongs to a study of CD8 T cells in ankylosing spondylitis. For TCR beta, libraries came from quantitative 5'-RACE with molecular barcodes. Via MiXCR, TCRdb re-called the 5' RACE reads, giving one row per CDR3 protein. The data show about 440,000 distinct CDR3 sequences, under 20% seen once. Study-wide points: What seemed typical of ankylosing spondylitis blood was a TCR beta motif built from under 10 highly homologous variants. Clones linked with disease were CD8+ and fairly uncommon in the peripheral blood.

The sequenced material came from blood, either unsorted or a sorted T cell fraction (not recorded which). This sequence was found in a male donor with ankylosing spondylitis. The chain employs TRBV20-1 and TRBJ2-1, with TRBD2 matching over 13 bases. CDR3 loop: CSAQSRTSGRGANEQFF. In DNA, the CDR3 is TGCAGTGCGCAGAGTAGGACTAGCGGGAGAGGCGCGAATGAGCAGTTCTTC.